The clone carrying this TCR beta chain was counted a few times. One end of the junction is discordant with germline, which a read error may explain. This CDR3 region has 15 residues. In germline, CDR1 is MDHEN, CDR2 SYDVKM. RNA transcripts yielded amplified TCR beta CDR3 regions. The TCR CDR3 first-round RT-PCR relied on the HTBI primer set. TCRdb reprocessed the multiplex PCR reads with MiXCR, giving one entry per CDR3 protein. The sample includes over 500,000 distinct CDR3 sequences, about 14% of them seen just once. These data originate in a study of T cells in Graves' hyperthyroidism and ophthalmopathy.

Source material: blood. The sequence derives from a woman aged 40 to 49 with Graves' hyperthyroidism. This chain joins TRBV28 and TRBJ2-7; D gene uncertain. This CDR3 reads CASSFFQGQVPEQHF. The CDR3 nucleotides are TGTGCCAGCAGCTTTTTCCAAGGCCAGGTCCCCGAGCAGCACTTC.